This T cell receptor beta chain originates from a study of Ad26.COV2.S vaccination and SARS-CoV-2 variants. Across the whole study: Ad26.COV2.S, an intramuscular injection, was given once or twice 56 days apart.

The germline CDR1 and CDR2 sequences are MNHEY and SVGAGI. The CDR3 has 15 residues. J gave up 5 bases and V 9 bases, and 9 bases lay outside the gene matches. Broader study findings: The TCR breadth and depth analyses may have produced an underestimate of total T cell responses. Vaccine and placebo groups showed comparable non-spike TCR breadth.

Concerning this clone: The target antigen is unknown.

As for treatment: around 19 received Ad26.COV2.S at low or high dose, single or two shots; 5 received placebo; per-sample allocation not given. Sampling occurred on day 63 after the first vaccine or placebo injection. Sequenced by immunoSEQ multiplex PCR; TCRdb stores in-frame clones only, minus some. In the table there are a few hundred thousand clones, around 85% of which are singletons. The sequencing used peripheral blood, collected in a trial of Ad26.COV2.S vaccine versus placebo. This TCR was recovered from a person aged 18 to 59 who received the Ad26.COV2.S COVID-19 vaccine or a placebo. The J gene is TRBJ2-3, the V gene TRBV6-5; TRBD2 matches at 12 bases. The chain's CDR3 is CASVKSSGGGDTQYF. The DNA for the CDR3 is TGTGCCAGTGTTAAATCTAGCGGGGGGGGAGATACGCAGTATTTT.